The subject of this entry is one TCR beta chain. Its specificity is not known. The record originates from a study of CD4+ T cells in melanoma. Data came from immunoSEQ multiplex PCR; TCRdb stores just in-frame clones and leaves some out. The sample comprises about 55,000 clones, 60% to 80% of which are singletons, and about 5.1% rests with the top ten. Per germline, CDR1 KGHSH and CDR2 LQKENI. Trimming cost V 4 bases and J 7 bases; bases outside gene matches: 11. The CDR3 extends over 15 amino acids. Whole-study results and caveats: Diverse differentiation states were reported for melanoma neoantigen-specific CD4+ T cells. CD8+ T cell, macrophage and B cell function reportedly correlated with neoantigen-specific CD4+ T cells.

The sample consisted of tumor tissue. This chain joins TRBV18 and TRBJ2-7; TRBD1 matches at 9 bases. This clonotype originated in a human donor with melanoma. The CDR3 DNA sequence: TGTGCCAGCTCACTCCGGGACAGGGAAATACTAGAGCAGTACTTC. It is translated as CASSLRDREILEQYF.